This entry concerns a single TCR beta chain. V lost 2 bases and J lost 2; bases outside the gene matches: 4. From germline, CDR1 is SEHNR and CDR2 FQNEAQ (reference sequence). The CDR3 extends over 16 amino acids. The sample belongs to a study of blood T cell repertoires in COVID-19. Study at large: There were acute and convalescent COVID-19 samples, and they came from the United States, Italy and Spain. T cells, B-cell-depleted T cells, or PBMCs provided the cDNA or gDNA that served as material.

Produced via immunoSEQ multiplex PCR; TCRdb's table is partial and in-frame only. The profile covers about 210,000 clones, with under 90% appearing a single time and 7.8% taken by the ten largest. Sequencing input: peripheral blood. The clonotype comes from a woman aged 80 or older with COVID-19, enrolled during active disease. The chain has TRBV7-9 and TRBJ2-3; 10 bases agree with TRBD2. Written as DNA, the CDR3 is TGTGCCAGCAGCTTAATTAGCGGGGGGTCCACAGATACGCAGTATTTT. Residues: CASSLISGGSTDTQYF. Full variable domain (outside the CDR3, taken from reference TRBV7-9 and TRBJ2-3): DTGVSQNPRHKITKRGQNVTFRCDPISEHNRLYWYRQTLGQGPEFLTYFQNEAQLEKSRLLSDRFSAERPKGSFSTLEIQRTEQGDSAMYLCASSLISGGSTDTQYFGPGTRLTVL.